The 17 T cell receptor beta chains reported below all come from one sample, sequenced in a study of cytomegalovirus exposure and HLA in healthy donors. Both 60 Vbeta primers and 13 Jbeta primers went into the PCR. The table came from immunoSEQ multiplex PCR; TCRdb's copy has only in-frame clones and leaves some out. The data contain some 120,000 clones, just under 75% of them seen just once; the ten biggest clones take up 2% to 2.5%. The specimen sequenced was PBMCs. These receptors all stem from a human donor in good health.

The chain has TRBV28 and TRBJ2-3; weak D call: TRBD1 (6 bases). V lost 10 bases, J lost 2 bases, and 13 bases lay in between. The germline gives CDR1 MDHEN, CDR2 SYDVKM. The CDR3 covers 13 residues. Here the CDR3 DNA reads TGTGCCATTAAAAACAGGGTCACAGATACGCAGTATTTT. Amino acids: CAIKNRVTDTQYF.

The chain recombines TRBV6-1 with TRBJ2-7; 10 bases fit TRBD1. The CDR3 runs 14 residues. The germline V gene has CDR1 MNHNS and CDR2 SASEGT. Trimming at V came to 7 bases and at J to 4 bases, leaving 7 bases not matched to a gene. The CDR3 here is CASTTGDRGYEQYF. In DNA form, the CDR3 reads TGTGCCAGCACTACCGGGGACAGGGGATACGAGCAGTACTTC.

This sequence joins TRBV2 and TRBJ2-5, with 7 bases that match TRBD1. V lost 6 bases and J lost 11; bases outside the gene matches: 15. This CDR3 has 14 residues. The germline V gene has CDR1 SNHLY and CDR2 FYNNEI. The CDR3 protein is CASRRTGTPGEQYF. The DNA for the CDR3 is TGTGCCAGCAGAAGGACAGGAACCCCTGGGGAGCAGTACTTC.

The gene calls are TRBV4-1 and TRBJ2-5, with a tentative D call TRBD2 (6 bases). V was clipped by 3 bases and J by 2 bases, with 13 bases between them. This CDR3 has 15 residues. CDR1 MGHRA and CDR2 YSYEKL come from the germline V gene. The CDR3 DNA follows: TGCGCCAGCAGCCAGGGGCTGGGGGGACAAGAGACCCAGTACTTC. Protein product: CASSQGLGGQETQYF.

The gene calls are TRBV7-9 and TRBJ2-3; tentatively, D is TRBD1 (5 bases). Germline V gene lookup returns CDR1 SEHNR and CDR2 FQNEAQ (reference sequence). Trimming pared 5 bases from V and 1 base from J, leaving 13 bases between. This CDR3 is built from 15 residues. CDR3 sequence: CASSPGPTGTDTQYF. DNA of the CDR3: TGTGCCAGCAGCCCAGGGCCAACGGGCACAGATACGCAGTATTTT.

V gene TRBV4-3 combines with J gene TRBJ2-3; TRBD2 matches 15 bases. Germline trimming cut 4 bases from V and 0 bases from J; bases unmatched to any gene: 11. The germline gives CDR1 LGHNA, CDR2 YSLEER. This CDR3 has 20 residues. The CDR3 protein is CASSPYRGLAGGFSTDTQYF. The CDR3 coding sequence is TGCGCCAGCAGCCCCTATCGGGGACTAGCGGGGGGATTTAGCACAGATACGCAGTATTTT.

This clone has just a few counts. The chain is built from TRBV27 and TRBJ1-2, with D uncertain. V gave up 1 base and J gave up 1 base, with 10 bases separating them. The V gene's germline CDR1 is MNHEY and CDR2 SMNVEV (reference sequence). The CDR3 is 15 amino acids. CDR3 in amino acids: CASSLFPYSNYGYTF. The CDR3 DNA sequence: TGTGCCAGCAGTTTATTTCCGTACAGTAACTATGGCTACACCTTC.

Only a few counts were recorded for this clone. The chain carries TRBV10-3 and TRBJ2-7; TRBD1 matches 12 bases. Germline CDR1 reads ENHRY; CDR2 reads SYGVKD. The CDR3 consists of 14 residues. V was pared by 6 bases and J by 6 bases, with 6 bases of the junction left unmatched. In DNA, the CDR3 is TGTGCCATCAGACCGGGACAGGGGGCGGGCGAGCAGTACTTC. Amino acids: CAIRPGQGAGEQYF.

This clone was seen a handful of times. The chain has TRBV7-2 and TRBJ1-2, with 7 positions matching TRBD1. The CDR3 is 14 residues long. The V segment lost 0 bases and the J segment 8 bases; nucleotides outside the gene matches: 6. Germline CDR1 SGHTA, CDR2 FQGNSA. CDR3 DNA: TGTGCCAGCAGCTTAGCGGAGGGGGCGAGCGGCTACACCTTC. It yields the protein CASSLAEGASGYTF. The complete variable domain, with remaining parts taken from reference TRBV7-2 and TRBJ1-2, reads GAGVSQSPSNKVTEKGKDVELRCDPISGHTALYWYRQSLGQGLEFLIYFQGNSAPDKSGLPSDRFSAERTGGSVSTLTIQRTQQEDSAVYLCASSLAEGASGYTFGSGTRLTVV.

The chain joins TRBV5-1 to TRBJ2-3; D is undetermined. V was trimmed by 0 bases and J by 0 bases, leaving 11 bases between them. Germline V CDR1 and CDR2: SGHRS, YFSETQ. The CDR3 sequence is 16 residues long. The CDR3 reads CASSLEFSSSTDTQYF. CDR3 sequence (DNA): TGCGCCAGCAGCTTGGAATTCTCGTCTAGCACAGATACGCAGTATTTT.

V usage is TRBV29-1 and J usage is TRBJ1-1; D is perhaps TRBD1 (5 bases). Germline V gene data show CDR1 as SQVTM and CDR2 as ANQGSEA. With 3 bases removed from V and 4 bases from J, the gap between germline ends came to 12 bases. There are 13 residues in the CDR3. In DNA form, the CDR3 reads TGCAGCGTTGAGGGGCCGGAACGCACTGAAGCTTTCTTT. This encodes CSVEGPERTEAFF.

V gene TRBV7-7 combines with J gene TRBJ2-3; TRBD1 aligns across 10 bases. Losses at the gene ends were 0 bases for V and 4 bases for J; bases not matched to a gene: 10. This CDR3 region has 18 residues. Germline CDR1 is SSHAT and CDR2 is FNYEAQ (reference sequence). CDR3 bases: TGTGCCAGCAGCTTAGCCGGGGGACAGGGGCTCAATTCAGATACGCAGTATTTT. It codes for CASSLAGGQGLNSDTQYF.

The V call is TRBV30, the J call TRBJ1-1, with D perhaps matching TRBD1 (6 bases). The CDR3 has 16 amino acids. Deletions cut 7 bases from V and 6 bases from J, with 27 bases between. Germline lookup yields CDR1 GTSNPN and CDR2 SVGIG (reference sequence). The CDR3 DNA sequence: TGTGCCTCATATCTCGGCCCTCCACAGGGAGGGGCTGAAGCTTTCTTT. Its translation is CASYLGPPQGGAEAFF.

The chain carries TRBV15 and TRBJ2-3; 12 bases agree with TRBD2. The CDR3 is 18 residues long. V shed 3 bases and J 0 bases; nucleotides not matched to a gene: 7. CDR1 LNHNV and CDR2 YYDKDF come from the germline V gene (reference sequence). The CDR3 reads CATSRELAGGSSTDTQYF. As DNA, the CDR3 is TGTGCCACCAGCAGGGAACTAGCGGGGGGCTCTAGCACAGATACGCAGTATTTT. Variable domain in full (rest from reference TRBV15 and TRBJ2-3): DAMVIQNPRYQVTQFGKPVTLSCSQTLNHNVMYWYQQKSSQAPKLLFHYYDKDFNNEADTPDNFQSRRPNTSFCFLDIRSPGLGDTAMYLCATSRELAGGSSTDTQYFGPGTRLTVL.

The chain recombines TRBV28 with TRBJ2-7; perhaps TRBD1 as D (6 bases). With 4 bases removed from V and 2 bases from J, the gap between germline ends came to 9 bases. The germline V gene has CDR1 MDHEN and CDR2 SYDVKM. This CDR3 region has 13 residues. The CDR3 is CASSSTGPYEQYF. CDR3 in DNA: TGTGCCAGCAGTTCAACAGGGCCCTACGAGCAGTACTTC.

The chain links TRBV7-2 to TRBJ2-2; the D gene is possibly TRBD2 (6 bases). Deletions cut 1 base from V and 6 bases from J, with 12 bases between. Per the germline V gene, CDR1 is SGHTA and CDR2 is FQGNSA. This CDR3 contains 15 residues. The CDR3 DNA reads TGTGCCAGCAGCTTAGTAGGAGGGCCTGCCGGGGAGCTGTTTTTT. Translated: CASSLVGGPAGELFF.

The gene calls are TRBV5-6 and TRBJ2-3, with 9 bases that match TRBD1. Trimming removed 0 bases from V and 4 bases from J; junction bases left unmatched: 9. The CDR3 length is 17 residues. The germline V gene has CDR1 SGHDT and CDR2 YYEEEE. The DNA of the CDR3 is TGTGCCAGCAGCTTGGGATACCGGACAGGGGCGGCAGATACGCAGTATTTT. Translating gives CASSLGYRTGAADTQYF.